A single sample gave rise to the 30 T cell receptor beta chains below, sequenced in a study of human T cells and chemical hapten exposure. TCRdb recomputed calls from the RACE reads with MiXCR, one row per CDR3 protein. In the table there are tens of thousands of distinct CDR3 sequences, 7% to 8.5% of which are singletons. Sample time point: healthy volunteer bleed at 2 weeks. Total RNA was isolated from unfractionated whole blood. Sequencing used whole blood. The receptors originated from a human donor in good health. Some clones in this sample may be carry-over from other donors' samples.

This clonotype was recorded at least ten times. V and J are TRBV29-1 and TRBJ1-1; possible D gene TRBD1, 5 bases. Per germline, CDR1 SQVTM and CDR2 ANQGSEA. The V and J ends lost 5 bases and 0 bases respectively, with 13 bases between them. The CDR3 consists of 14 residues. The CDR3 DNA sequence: TGCAGCGTTTGGGACCCATACTTGAACACTGAAGCTTTCTTT. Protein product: CSVWDPYLNTEAFF.

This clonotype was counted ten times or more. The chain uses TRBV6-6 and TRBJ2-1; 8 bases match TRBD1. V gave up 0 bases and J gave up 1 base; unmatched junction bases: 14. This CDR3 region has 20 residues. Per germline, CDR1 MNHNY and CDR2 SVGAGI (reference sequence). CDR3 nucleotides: TGTGCCAGCAGTTACTCGAGACTCGCGGCAGGGGGCCCTTCCTACAATGAGCAGTTCTTC. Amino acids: CASSYSRLAAGGPSYNEQFF.

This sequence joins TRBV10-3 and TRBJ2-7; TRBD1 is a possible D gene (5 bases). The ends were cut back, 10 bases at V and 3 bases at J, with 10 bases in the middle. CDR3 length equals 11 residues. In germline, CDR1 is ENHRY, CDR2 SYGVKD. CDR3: CATLTDYEQYF. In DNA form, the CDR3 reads TGTGCCACCTTGACAGACTACGAGCAGTACTTC.

In DNA, the CDR3 is TGTGCCAGCAGCCAAGGACAGGGTATCAGGAACACTGAAGCTTTCTTT. Translation gives CASSQGQGIRNTEAFF. V is TRBV5-4 and J is TRBJ1-1, with TRBD1 matching 8 bases. The V gene's germline CDR1 is SGHNT and CDR2 YYREEE (reference sequence). The V and J ends lost 4 bases and 1 base, in that order; junction bases with no gene match: 9. CDR3 length: 16 residues.

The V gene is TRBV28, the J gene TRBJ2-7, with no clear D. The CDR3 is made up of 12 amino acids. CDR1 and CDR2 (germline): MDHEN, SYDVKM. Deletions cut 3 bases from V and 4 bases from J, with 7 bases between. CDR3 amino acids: CASSFWGYEQYF. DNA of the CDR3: TGTGCCAGCAGTTTTTGGGGATACGAGCAGTACTTC.

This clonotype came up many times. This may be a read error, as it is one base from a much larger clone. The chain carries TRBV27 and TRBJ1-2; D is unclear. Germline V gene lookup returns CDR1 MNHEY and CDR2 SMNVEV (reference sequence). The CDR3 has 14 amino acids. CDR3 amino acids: CASSLSPPVYGYNF. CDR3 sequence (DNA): TGTGCCAGCAGTCTCAGCCCCCCTGTCTATGGCTACAACTTC.

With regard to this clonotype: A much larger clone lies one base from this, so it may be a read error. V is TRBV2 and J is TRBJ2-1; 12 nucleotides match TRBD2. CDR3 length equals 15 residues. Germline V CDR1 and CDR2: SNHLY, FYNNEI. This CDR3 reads CANSLTSGGLGEQFF. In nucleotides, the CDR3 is TGTGCCAACAGTCTAACTAGCGGGGGGCTAGGGGAGCAGTTCTTC. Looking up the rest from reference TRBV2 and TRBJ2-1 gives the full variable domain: EPEVTQTPSHQVTQMGQEVILRCVPISNHLYFYWYRQILGQKVEFLVSFYNNEISEKSEIFDDQFSVERPDGSNFTLKIRSTKLEDSAMYFCANSLTSGGLGEQFFGPGTRLTVL.

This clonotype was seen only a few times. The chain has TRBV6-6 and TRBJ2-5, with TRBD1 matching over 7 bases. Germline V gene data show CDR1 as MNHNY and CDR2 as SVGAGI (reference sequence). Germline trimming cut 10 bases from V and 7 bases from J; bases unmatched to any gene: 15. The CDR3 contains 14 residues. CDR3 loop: CATATGWLLGTQYF. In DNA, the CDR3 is TGTGCCACCGCGACAGGGTGGCTGTTGGGGACCCAGTACTTC.

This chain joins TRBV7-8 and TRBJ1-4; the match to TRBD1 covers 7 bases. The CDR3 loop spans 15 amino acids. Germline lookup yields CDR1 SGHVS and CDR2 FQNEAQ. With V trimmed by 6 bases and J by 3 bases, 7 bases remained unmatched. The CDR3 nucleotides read TGTGCCAGCAGGGACACAGGGGCTCCTAATGAAAAACTGTTTTTT. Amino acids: CASRDTGAPNEKLFF.

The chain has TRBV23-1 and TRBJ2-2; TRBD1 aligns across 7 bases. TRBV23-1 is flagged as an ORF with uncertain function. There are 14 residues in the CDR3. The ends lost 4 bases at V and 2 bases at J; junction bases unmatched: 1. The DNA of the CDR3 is TGCGCCAGCAGTCGACAGGGAAACACCGGGGAGCTGTTTTTT. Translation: CASSRQGNTGELFF.

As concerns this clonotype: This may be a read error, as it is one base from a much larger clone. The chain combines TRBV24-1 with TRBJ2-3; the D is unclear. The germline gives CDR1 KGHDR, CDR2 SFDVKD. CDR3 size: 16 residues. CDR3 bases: TGTACCACCAGTGATTTTAAGGGATCCAGCACAGATACGCAGTATTTT. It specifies CTTSDFKGSSTDTQYF.

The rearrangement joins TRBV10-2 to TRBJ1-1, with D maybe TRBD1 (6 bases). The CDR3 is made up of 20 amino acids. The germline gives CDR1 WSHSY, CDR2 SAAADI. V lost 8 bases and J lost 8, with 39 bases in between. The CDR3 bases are TGCGCCAGCCTTCGACATGGGGGCGGGGGCGCAGGACTTCGTCGAAACGAAGCTTTCTTT. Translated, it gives CASLRHGGGGAGLRRNEAFF.

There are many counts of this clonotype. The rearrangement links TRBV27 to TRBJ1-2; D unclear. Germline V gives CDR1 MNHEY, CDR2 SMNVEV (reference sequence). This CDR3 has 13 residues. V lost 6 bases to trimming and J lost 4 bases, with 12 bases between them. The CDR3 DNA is TGTGCCAGCAGACATGATAGTAGCTATGGCTACACCTTC. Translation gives CASRHDSSYGYTF.

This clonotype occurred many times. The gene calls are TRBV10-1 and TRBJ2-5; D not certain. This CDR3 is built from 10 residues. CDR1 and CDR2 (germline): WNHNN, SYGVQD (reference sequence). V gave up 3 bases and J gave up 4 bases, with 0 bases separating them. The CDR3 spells CASSEETQYF. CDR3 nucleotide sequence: TGCGCCAGCAGTGAAGAGACCCAGTACTTC.

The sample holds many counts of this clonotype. CDR3 sequence: CASSIAGLGEKLFF. The CDR3 DNA sequence: TGCGCCAGCAGCATAGCAGGGTTGGGTGAAAAACTGTTTTTT. The rearrangement links TRBV5-1 to TRBJ1-4, with a weak D call TRBD1 (5 bases). This CDR3 has 14 residues. Germline CDR1 SGHRS, CDR2 YFSETQ. Trimming took 4 bases from V and 7 from J, leaving 14 bases between them.

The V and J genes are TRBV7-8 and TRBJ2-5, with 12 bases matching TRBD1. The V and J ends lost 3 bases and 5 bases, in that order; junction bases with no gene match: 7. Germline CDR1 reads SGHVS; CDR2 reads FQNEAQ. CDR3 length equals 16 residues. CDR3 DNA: TGTGCCAGCAGCTTGTACCGGGACAGGGGGCTCGAGACCCAGTACTTC. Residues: CASSLYRDRGLETQYF.

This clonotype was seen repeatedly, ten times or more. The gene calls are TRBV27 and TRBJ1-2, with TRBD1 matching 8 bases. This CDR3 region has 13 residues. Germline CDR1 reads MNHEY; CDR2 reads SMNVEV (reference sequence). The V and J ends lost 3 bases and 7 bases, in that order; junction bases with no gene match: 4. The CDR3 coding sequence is TGTGCCAGCAGTTTCTCCGGGACAGGTGGCTACACCTTC. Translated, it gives CASSFSGTGGYTF.

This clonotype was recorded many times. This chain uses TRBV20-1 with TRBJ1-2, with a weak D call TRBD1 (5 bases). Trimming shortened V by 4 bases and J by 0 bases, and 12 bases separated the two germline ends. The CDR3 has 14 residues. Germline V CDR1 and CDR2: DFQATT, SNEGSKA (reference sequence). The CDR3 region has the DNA TGCAGTGCTATGGGGGGGAAAACTAACTATGGCTACACCTTC. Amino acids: CSAMGGKTNYGYTF.

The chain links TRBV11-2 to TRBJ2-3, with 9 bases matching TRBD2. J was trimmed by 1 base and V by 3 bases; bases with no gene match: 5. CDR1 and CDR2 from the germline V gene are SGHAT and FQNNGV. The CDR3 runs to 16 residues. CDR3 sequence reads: CASSLIAGDGTDTQYF. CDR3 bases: TGTGCCAGCAGCTTGATAGCGGGAGACGGCACAGATACGCAGTATTTT. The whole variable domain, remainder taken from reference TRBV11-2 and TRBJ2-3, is EAGVAQSPRYKIIEKRQSVAFWCNPISGHATLYWYQQILGQGPKLLIQFQNNGVVDDSQLPKDRFSAERLKGVDSTLKIQPAKLEDSAVYLCASSLIAGDGTDTQYFGPGTRLTVL.

The CDR3 nucleotides are TGTGCCAGCAGCCTTTTAGATCAGCCCCAGCATTTT. The encoded protein is CASSLLDQPQHF. The chain is built from TRBV7-9 and TRBJ1-5; D is uncertain. V shed 5 bases and J shed 5 bases, with 7 bases lying between them. Germline loops: CDR1 SEHNR, CDR2 FQNEAQ (reference sequence). CDR3 length equals 12 residues.

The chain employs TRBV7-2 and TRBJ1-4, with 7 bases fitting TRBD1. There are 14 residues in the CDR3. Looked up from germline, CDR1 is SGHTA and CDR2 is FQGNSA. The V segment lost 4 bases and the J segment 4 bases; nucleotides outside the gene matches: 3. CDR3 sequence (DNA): TGTGCCAGCAGCTCAGGGGGATTTAATGAAAAACTGTTTTTT. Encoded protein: CASSSGGFNEKLFF.

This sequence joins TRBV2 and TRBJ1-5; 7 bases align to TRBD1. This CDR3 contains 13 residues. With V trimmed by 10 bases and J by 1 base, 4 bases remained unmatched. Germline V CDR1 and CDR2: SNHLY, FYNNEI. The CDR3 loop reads CATGTESNQPQHF. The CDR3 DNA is TGTGCCACCGGGACAGAGAGCAATCAGCCCCAGCATTTT. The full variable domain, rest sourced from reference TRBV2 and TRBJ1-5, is EPEVTQTPSHQVTQMGQEVILRCVPISNHLYFYWYRQILGQKVEFLVSFYNNEISEKSEIFDDQFSVERPDGSNFTLKIRSTKLEDSAMYFCATGTESNQPQHFGDGTRLSIL.

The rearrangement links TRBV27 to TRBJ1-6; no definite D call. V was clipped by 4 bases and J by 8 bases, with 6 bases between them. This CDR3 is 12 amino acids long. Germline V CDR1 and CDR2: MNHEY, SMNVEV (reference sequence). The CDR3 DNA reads TGTGCCAGCAGTTCGACTCATTCACCCCTCCACTTT. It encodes CASSSTHSPLHF.

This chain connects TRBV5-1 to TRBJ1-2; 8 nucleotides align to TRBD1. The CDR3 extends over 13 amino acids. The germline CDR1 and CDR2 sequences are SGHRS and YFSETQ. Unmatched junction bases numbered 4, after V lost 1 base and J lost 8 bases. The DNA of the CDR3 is TGCGCCAGCAGCTTGCAGGGGGCTGAGGGCTACACCTTC. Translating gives CASSLQGAEGYTF.

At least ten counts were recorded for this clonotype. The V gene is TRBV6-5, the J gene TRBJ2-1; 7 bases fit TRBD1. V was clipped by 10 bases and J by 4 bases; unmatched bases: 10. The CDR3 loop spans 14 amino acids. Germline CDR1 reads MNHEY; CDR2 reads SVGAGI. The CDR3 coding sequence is TGTGCCATTAGGAAGGGACAGACGTACAATGAGCAGTTCTTC. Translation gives CAIRKGQTYNEQFF.

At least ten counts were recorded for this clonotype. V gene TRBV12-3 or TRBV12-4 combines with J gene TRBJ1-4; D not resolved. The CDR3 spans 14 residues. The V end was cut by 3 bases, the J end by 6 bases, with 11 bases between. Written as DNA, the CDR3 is TGTGCCAGCAGTTTGGCAGGCCGTTATGAAAAACTGTTTTTT. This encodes CASSLAGRYEKLFF.

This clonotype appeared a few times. CDR3 sequence: CASSLGQGQYTQYF. The CDR3 DNA sequence: TGTGCCAGCAGCTTGGGGCAGGGGCAATATACGCAGTATTTT. The chain carries TRBV7-2 and TRBJ2-3, with D possibly TRBD1 on 6 matching bases. Per the germline V gene, CDR1 is SGHTA and CDR2 is FQGNSA. V lost 3 bases and J lost 7, with 14 bases in between. CDR3 length equals 14 residues.

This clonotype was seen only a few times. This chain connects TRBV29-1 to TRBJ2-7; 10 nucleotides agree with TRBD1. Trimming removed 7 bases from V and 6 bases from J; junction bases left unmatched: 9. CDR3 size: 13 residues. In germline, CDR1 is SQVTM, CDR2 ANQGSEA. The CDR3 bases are TGCAGCGCCGGGACAGGGGAGGGGTCCGAGCAGTACTTC. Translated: CSAGTGEGSEQYF.

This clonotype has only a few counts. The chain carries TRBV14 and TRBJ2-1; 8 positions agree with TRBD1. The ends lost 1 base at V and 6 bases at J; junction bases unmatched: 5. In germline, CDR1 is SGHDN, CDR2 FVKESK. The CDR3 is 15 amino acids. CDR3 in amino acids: CASSQGQGNSNEQFF. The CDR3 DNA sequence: TGTGCCAGCAGCCAAGGACAGGGGAACAGCAATGAGCAGTTCTTC.

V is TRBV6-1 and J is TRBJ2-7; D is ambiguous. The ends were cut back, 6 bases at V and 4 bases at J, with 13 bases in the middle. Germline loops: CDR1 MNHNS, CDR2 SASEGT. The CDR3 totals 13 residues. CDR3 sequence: CASRQRTCYEQYF. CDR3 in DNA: TGTGCCAGCAGACAGAGGACCTGTTACGAGCAGTACTTC.